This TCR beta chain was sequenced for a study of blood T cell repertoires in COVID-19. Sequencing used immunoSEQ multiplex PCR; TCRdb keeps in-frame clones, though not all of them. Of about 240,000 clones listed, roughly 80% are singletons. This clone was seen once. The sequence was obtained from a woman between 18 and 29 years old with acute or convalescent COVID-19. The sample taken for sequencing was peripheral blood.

The CDR3 here is CASSSQGLSYEQYF. The CDR3, as DNA: TGTGCCAGCAGCTCGCAGGGTCTCTCCTACGAGCAGTACTTC. The J gene is TRBJ2-7, the V gene TRBV7-8; maybe TRBD1 (5 bases). The germline gives CDR1 SGHVS, CDR2 FQNEAQ. The germline V and J ends were trimmed by 4 bases and 0 bases, with 10 bases remaining between them. CDR3 length: 14 amino acids.